The present T cell receptor beta chain was sequenced within a study of CXCR3-negative and CXCR3-positive naive CD8 T cells. Whole-study findings and limits: CXCR3-positive naive cells had TRB CDR3s that were more hydrophobic than CXCR3-negative naive cells had. Memory, not naive, CXCR3-negative and CXCR3-positive cells differed in TRBV-TRBJ usage.

From germline, CDR1 is MNHEY and CDR2 SVGEGT. This CDR3 region has 13 residues. The authors made the TRB cDNA libraries by 5' RACE using UMI labels. One entry per CDR3 protein, without DNA, is what TCRdb gives after re-calling the 5' RACE reads. The table lists tens of thousands of distinct CDR3 sequences, with 0.5% to 0.6% in the top ten. CD45RO-CCR7+CD27+CD95- marked naive CD8+ T cells. A remark on this clonotype: Its antigen is not identified.

Sequenced: naive CXCR3+ CD8+ T cells from blood. Regarding subset: CD45RO-CCR7+CD27+CD95- naive CD8+ T cells expressing CXCR3 (TNR3+). This clonotype was obtained from a human donor in good health. Some clones in this sample may be carry-over from other donors' samples. The chain couples TRBV6-2 or TRBV6-3 to TRBJ1-1; TCRdb gives TRBD1 as the D gene, but with no DNA this cannot be confirmed. This CDR3 reads CASLEGRGTEAFF.